Following are 25 T cell receptor beta chains from one sample sequenced in a study of OX40 agonist ivuxolimab in advanced cancers. Repertoires were generated with immunoSEQ multiplex PCR, while TCRdb's copy carries only in-frame clones and drops some. The sample consists of about 19,000 clones, around four fifths of them appearing once. Sequencing used CD4+ or CD8+ T cells sorted from blood, obtained in a trial of the OX40 agonist ivuxolimab. The receptors stem from an adult with an advanced solid tumor such as melanoma, head and neck, liver or kidney cancer.

The V and J genes are TRBV11-2 and TRBJ1-4; 9 bases match TRBD1. The trim removed 6 bases at V and 8 bases at J, leaving 7 bases unmatched. The V gene's germline CDR1 is SGHAT and CDR2 FQNNGV. CDR3 length: 14 residues. The CDR3 DNA is TGTGCCAGCAGTCAACAGGGGGCAGAGGAAAAACTGTTTTTT. It yields the protein CASSQQGAEEKLFF.

The chain combines TRBV29-1 with TRBJ1-1, with 7 bases that match TRBD1. This CDR3 is 14 amino acids long. Trimming removed 7 bases from V and 0 bases from J; junction bases left unmatched: 8. Germline V CDR1 and CDR2: SQVTM, ANQGSEA. As DNA, the CDR3 is TGCAGCGCCGTTTTACAGGGGATGAACACTGAAGCTTTCTTT. This encodes CSAVLQGMNTEAFF.

The chain links TRBV10-3 to TRBJ2-2; D not certain. The CDR3 is 14 residues long. Per the germline V gene, CDR1 is ENHRY and CDR2 is SYGVKD. V was cut by 0 bases and J by 5 bases, with 7 bases left in between. The CDR3 DNA is TGTGCCATCAGTGAGTCAGGAGAAACCGGGGAGCTGTTTTTT. Residues: CAISESGETGELFF.

This clone was detected only a few times. The chain employs TRBV7-2 and TRBJ1-6, with 7 bases matching TRBD1. Germline trimming cut 8 bases from V and 6 bases from J; bases unmatched to any gene: 4. The CDR3 has 13 residues. CDR1 SGHTA and CDR2 FQGNSA come from the germline V gene. The CDR3 protein is CASGGQPNSPLHF. The CDR3 nucleotides are TGTGCCAGCGGGGGACAGCCTAATTCACCCCTCCACTTT.

The rearrangement links TRBV7-9 to TRBJ1-5; 10 bases align to TRBD1. The germline CDR1 and CDR2 sequences are SEHNR and FQNEAQ (reference sequence). This CDR3 has 15 amino acids. Unmatched junction bases numbered 6, after V lost 3 bases and J lost 7 bases. This CDR3 reads CASSFSGTGDQPQHF. CDR3 in DNA: TGTGCCAGCAGCTTTTCAGGGACAGGGGACCAGCCCCAGCATTTT.

V gene TRBV2 combines with J gene TRBJ1-1, with D hard to call. In germline, CDR1 is SNHLY, CDR2 FYNNEI. The CDR3 sequence is 12 residues long. The V end lost 9 bases, the J end lost 6 bases, and 14 bases lay between the germline ends. CDR3 sequence (DNA): TGTGCCAGACCGGGCCTGGAGGCTGAAGCTTTCTTT. Its translation is CARPGLEAEAFF.

The V call is TRBV9, the J call TRBJ1-1, with 7 nucleotides matching TRBD1. The V and J ends lost 0 bases and 3 bases, in that order; junction bases with no gene match: 8. This CDR3 contains 16 residues. Germline loops: CDR1 SGDLS, CDR2 YYNGEE. The CDR3: CASSVGAAGGYTEAFF. The CDR3 region has the DNA TGTGCCAGCAGCGTAGGGGCGGCAGGGGGTTACACTGAAGCTTTCTTT.

This chain joins TRBV6-4 and TRBJ2-1, with 12 bases matching TRBD1. The CDR3 extends over 15 amino acids. V lost 2 bases, J lost 9 bases, and 5 bases stayed unmatched. Germline CDR1 MRHNA, CDR2 SNTAGT. DNA of the CDR3: TGTGCCAGCAGTGACGGGACAGGGGGCAGCGGTGAGCAGTTCTTC. This encodes CASSDGTGGSGEQFF.

The genes are TRBV25-1 and TRBJ1-3, with a tentative D call TRBD1 (5 bases). The CDR3 loop spans 15 amino acids. CDR1 is MGHDK, CDR2 SYGVNS, per germline. Trimming took 2 bases from V and 2 from J, leaving 10 bases between them. CDR3 residues: CASSEPQGPGNTIYF. CDR3 DNA: TGTGCCAGCAGTGAACCGCAGGGCCCTGGAAACACCATATATTTT.

This clone was picked up one time. V and J are TRBV27 and TRBJ2-7, with 11 positions matching TRBD2. This CDR3 comprises 15 residues. V lost 6 bases and J lost 2; bases outside the gene matches: 6. The V gene's germline CDR1 is MNHEY and CDR2 SMNVEV (reference sequence). Written as DNA, the CDR3 is TGTGCCAGCAGGAACTCACTAGCGGGGGCCTACGAGCAGTACTTC. Amino acids: CASRNSLAGAYEQYF.

The chain combines TRBV7-9 with TRBJ2-7; 16 bases match TRBD2. The CDR3 is 16 residues long. With V trimmed by 4 bases and J by 2 bases, 2 bases remained unmatched. Germline lookup yields CDR1 SEHNR and CDR2 FQNEAQ (reference sequence). The CDR3 reads CASSSGTSGRAYEQYF. The CDR3 DNA follows: TGTGCCAGCAGCTCCGGGACTAGCGGGAGGGCCTACGAGCAGTACTTC.

The chain has TRBV25-1 and TRBJ2-3; D may correspond to TRBD1 or TRBD2 (5 bases each). Per the germline V gene, CDR1 is MGHDK and CDR2 is SYGVNS. The V gene lost 1 base and the J gene lost 2 bases, with 7 bases spanning the gap. This CDR3 region has 14 residues. The DNA for the CDR3 is TGTGCCAGCAGTGAATGGGGGACCACAGATACGCAGTATTTT. Translation: CASSEWGTTDTQYF.

The chain employs TRBV4-3 and TRBJ1-2; D not resolved. Trimming removed 1 base at V and 0 bases at J, with 18 bases between. Germline V CDR1 and CDR2: LGHNA, YSLEER. This CDR3 region has 18 residues. The CDR3 loop reads CASSQVSDLTLPNYGYTF. CDR3 DNA sequence: TGCGCCAGCAGCCAAGTATCGGACCTGACGCTACCTAACTATGGCTACACCTTC.

J is TRBJ2-5 and V is TRBV11-3; D might be TRBD2 (5 bases). Gene TRBJ2-7 matches the end of the DNA better, so the J call may be wrong. This CDR3 region has 16 residues. Germline assignment: CDR1 SGHNT and CDR2 YENEEA. The CDR3 bases are TGTGCCAGCAGCCCCCCGAGTTTCGGGGAATCCTACGAGCAGTACTTC. Protein sequence: CASSPPSFGESYEQYF.

Written as DNA, the CDR3 is TGTGCCAGCAGCTTGAGTACAGGAAGCTCTGGAAACACCATATATTTT. It codes for CASSLSTGSSGNTIYF. The chain joins TRBV7-2 to TRBJ1-3; D is possibly TRBD1 (5 bases). The CDR3 is 16 amino acids. Germline V gives CDR1 SGHTA, CDR2 FQGNSA. Trimming pared 3 bases from V and 0 bases from J, leaving 12 bases between. Filled out from reference TRBV7-2 and TRBJ1-3, the complete variable domain reads GAGVSQSPSNKVTEKGKDVELRCDPISGHTALYWYRQSLGQGLEFLIYFQGNSAPDKSGLPSDRFSAERTGGSVSTLTIQRTQQEDSAVYLCASSLSTGSSGNTIYFGEGSWLTVV.

This clone was counted once. The chain joins TRBV7-8 to TRBJ2-7; D remains ambiguous. Trimming removed 3 bases from V and 2 bases from J, with 14 bases in between. This CDR3 is 15 amino acids long. Germline V gene sequence: CDR1 SGHVS, CDR2 FQNEAQ. This chain's CDR3 is CASSFWPGSTYEQYF. The CDR3 DNA reads TGTGCCAGCAGCTTTTGGCCGGGCAGTACCTACGAGCAGTACTTC.

The table lists this clone with a few counts. The chain is built from TRBV6-1 and TRBJ2-5; TRBD2 aligns across 13 bases. V lost 8 bases, J lost 4 bases, and 4 bases stayed unmatched. Germline CDR1 and CDR2: MNHNS and SASEGT. This CDR3 spans 14 amino acids. The CDR3 spells CASGGLAGVETQYF. DNA for the CDR3: TGTGCCAGCGGAGGACTAGCGGGAGTAGAGACCCAGTACTTC.

V usage is TRBV6-1 and J usage is TRBJ1-2; no clear D gene. CDR3 length: 14 amino acids. Trimming took off 3 bases at V and 5 bases at J, with 13 bases between the two ends. From germline, CDR1 is MNHNS and CDR2 SASEGT. Here the CDR3 reads CASSETGLGYGYTF. CDR3 nucleotides: TGTGCCAGCAGTGAGACGGGGTTGGGATATGGCTACACCTTC.

The chain carries TRBV7-8 and TRBJ2-1, with 7 bases aligning to TRBD1. Germline V gene sequence: CDR1 SGHVS, CDR2 FQNEAQ. V shed 1 base, J shed 0 bases, and the junction held 3 bases outside the gene matches. The CDR3 totals 16 residues. CDR3 amino acids: CASSLEGQSSYNEQFF. The CDR3 bases are TGTGCCAGCAGCTTAGAGGGACAGAGCTCCTACAATGAGCAGTTCTTC.

The V and J genes are TRBV15 and TRBJ1-4; 7 nucleotides align to TRBD1. From germline, CDR1 is LNHNV and CDR2 YYDKDF (reference sequence). The V and J ends lost 3 bases and 0 bases, in that order; junction bases with no gene match: 1. The CDR3 runs to 15 residues. The CDR3 DNA reads as TGTGCCACCAGCAGCGGACAGGCAACTAATGAAAAACTGTTTTTT. Amino acid sequence: CATSSGQATNEKLFF.

V is TRBV19 and J is TRBJ2-3; D is ambiguous. Trimming took off 4 bases at V and 5 bases at J, with 7 bases between the two ends. CDR1 LNHDA and CDR2 SQIVND come from the germline V gene (reference sequence). The CDR3 consists of 12 residues. The CDR3 protein is CASSTELDTQYF. The DNA for the CDR3 is TGTGCCAGTAGTACAGAGCTAGATACGCAGTATTTT.

The V and J genes are TRBV19 and TRBJ1-1; D remains unclear. The V and J ends lost 9 bases and 5 bases respectively, with 16 bases between them. There are 13 residues in the CDR3. Germline CDR1 and CDR2: LNHDA and SQIVND (reference sequence). The CDR3 sequence is CASGLSVSTEAFF. The CDR3 region has the DNA TGTGCCAGCGGACTAAGCGTGAGTACTGAAGCTTTCTTT.

The rearrangement links TRBV30 to TRBJ2-5; 10 bases align to TRBD1. V gave up 4 bases and J gave up 4 bases; unmatched junction bases: 3. CDR3 length: 13 amino acids. Germline V gene lookup returns CDR1 GTSNPN and CDR2 SVGIG (reference sequence). The CDR3 sequence is CAWTGQGGETQYF. The CDR3 DNA is TGTGCCTGGACCGGACAGGGGGGAGAGACCCAGTACTTC.

This clone has more than one count but fewer than ten. The J gene is TRBJ2-7, the V gene TRBV6-6; D remains ambiguous. Trimming took 7 bases from V and 3 from J, leaving 10 bases between them. The length of the CDR3 is 12 residues. Germline-derived CDR1 and CDR2 are MNHNY and SVGAGI (reference sequence). In DNA form, the CDR3 reads TGTGCCAGCACCTACGGACGCTACGAGCAGTACTTC. Translating gives CASTYGRYEQYF.

The rearrangement uses TRBV27 and TRBJ1-6; no definite D call. V dropped 6 bases and J dropped 7 bases, with 16 bases sitting between them. The CDR3 sequence is 15 residues long. Germline-derived CDR1 and CDR2 are MNHEY and SMNVEV (reference sequence). The DNA for the CDR3 is TGTGCCAGCAGCACTTTATCCCCACCCAATTCACCCCTCCACTTT. This encodes CASSTLSPPNSPLHF.